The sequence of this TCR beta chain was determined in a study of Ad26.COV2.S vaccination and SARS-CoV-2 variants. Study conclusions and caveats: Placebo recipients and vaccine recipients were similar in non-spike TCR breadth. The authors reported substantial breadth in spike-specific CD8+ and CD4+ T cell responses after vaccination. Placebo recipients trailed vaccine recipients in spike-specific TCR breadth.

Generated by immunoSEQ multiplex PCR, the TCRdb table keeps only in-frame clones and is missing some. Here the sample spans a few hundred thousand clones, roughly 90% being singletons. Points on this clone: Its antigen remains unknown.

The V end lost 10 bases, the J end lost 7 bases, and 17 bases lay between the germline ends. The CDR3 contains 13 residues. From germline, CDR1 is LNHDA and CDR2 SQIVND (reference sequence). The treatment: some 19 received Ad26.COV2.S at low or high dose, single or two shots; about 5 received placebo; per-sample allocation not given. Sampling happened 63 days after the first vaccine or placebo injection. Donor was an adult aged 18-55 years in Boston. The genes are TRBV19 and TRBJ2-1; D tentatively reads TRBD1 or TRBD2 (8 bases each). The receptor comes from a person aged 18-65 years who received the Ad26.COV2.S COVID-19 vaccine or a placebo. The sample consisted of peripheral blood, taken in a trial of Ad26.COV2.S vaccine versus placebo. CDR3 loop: CATRTGTRNEQFF. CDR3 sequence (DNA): TGTGCCACCCGGACAGGGACTAGGAATGAGCAGTTCTTC.